The 31 T cell receptor beta chains below come from one sample, sequenced in a study of T-cell reconstitution after alpha-beta-depleted transplantation in children. Unique molecular identifiers were built into the TCRbeta library. TCRdb ran MiXCR on the PCR reads and lists one entry per CDR3 protein. The sample gives about 350,000 distinct CDR3 sequences, roughly 14% of which show up once; 4% to 5.5% is in the top ten. The sequencing here drew on PBMCs, taken from the stem cell graft. Source of these receptors: a human donor who donated a stem cell graft to a child with Fanconi anemia.

The V gene is TRBV27, the J gene TRBJ2-5; TRBD2 agrees at 9 bases. The CDR3 contains 16 residues. V shed 2 bases and J 0 bases; nucleotides not matched to a gene: 4. Germline values: CDR1 MNHEY, CDR2 SMNVEV (reference sequence). DNA of the CDR3: TGTGCCAGCAGTTTAGGGACTAGCCCCCACCAAGAGACCCAGTACTTC. Translation: CASSLGTSPHQETQYF.

This clonotype occurred many times. The chain employs TRBV4-3 and TRBJ2-7; D unclear. V was clipped by 3 bases and J by 4 bases, with 13 bases between them. The germline CDR1 and CDR2 sequences are LGHNA and YSLEER. The CDR3 runs to 14 residues. Here the CDR3 reads CASSQFSRSYEQYF. As DNA, the CDR3 is TGCGCCAGCAGCCAGTTCTCCAGGAGTTACGAGCAGTACTTC.

The V and J genes are TRBV20-1 and TRBJ1-5; possible D gene TRBD1, 5 bases. Trimming left V 6 bases short and J 7 bases short, with 19 bases between. The CDR3 covers 14 residues. Germline V gene lookup returns CDR1 DFQATT and CDR2 SNEGSKA (reference sequence). The CDR3 nucleotides read TGCAGTGCCATCCCTGACAGTTTGGGACAGCCCCAGCATTTT. Its translation: CSAIPDSLGQPQHF.

This clonotype was seen a few times. This sequence joins TRBV20-1 and TRBJ1-2; no clear D. This CDR3 is 13 amino acids long. Per germline, CDR1 DFQATT and CDR2 SNEGSKA (reference sequence). Trimming took 6 bases from V and 4 from J, leaving 15 bases between them. The DNA for the CDR3 is TGCAGTGCCAACTCGAAACCGACCTATGGCTACACCTTC. Encoded protein: CSANSKPTYGYTF.

This clonotype appeared a few times. The rearrangement uses TRBV14 and TRBJ2-3; D unresolved. Germline V gene data show CDR1 as SGHDN and CDR2 as FVKESK. V lost 4 bases and J lost 7, with 18 bases in between. The CDR3 length is 15 residues. CDR3 DNA sequence: TGTGCCAGCAGCCCTATAACAGAATTAGGAAATACGCAGTATTTT. The encoded protein is CASSPITELGNTQYF.

This clonotype came up once. The V call is TRBV24-1, the J call TRBJ1-2, with 11 nucleotides matching TRBD1. Germline CDR1 KGHDR, CDR2 SFDVKD. The ends lost 4 bases at V and 10 bases at J; junction bases unmatched: 10. The CDR3 extends over 15 amino acids. CDR3 residues: CATSDSRTGGVSYTF. As DNA, the CDR3 is TGTGCCACCAGTGACTCCAGGACAGGGGGCGTATCCTACACCTTC.

This clonotype was seen at least ten times. This sequence joins TRBV9 and TRBJ2-1; possibly TRBD1 for D (6 bases). V was clipped by 1 base and J by 7 bases, with 15 bases between them. The CDR3 has 15 amino acids. From germline, CDR1 is SGDLS and CDR2 YYNGEE. In DNA, the CDR3 is TGTGCCAGCAGCGTAACCTCCAGGGGTGGAAATGAGCAGTTCTTC. Amino acid sequence: CASSVTSRGGNEQFF.

The chain has TRBV12-3 or TRBV12-4 and TRBJ2-6, with D possibly called TRBD1 or TRBD2 (5 bases each). The germline V and J ends were trimmed by 8 bases and 2 bases, with 13 bases remaining between them. CDR3 length: 15 residues. CDR3 sequence: CASGPRGPGANVLTF. The CDR3 coding sequence is TGTGCCAGCGGCCCTAGGGGACCTGGGGCCAACGTCCTGACTTTC.

This chain uses TRBV29-1 with TRBJ1-1; TRBD1 aligns across 9 bases. This CDR3 has 16 amino acids. Germline CDR1 reads SQVTM; CDR2 reads ANQGSEA. Unmatched junction bases numbered 13, after V lost 7 bases and J lost 1 base. The CDR3 nucleotides are TGCAGCGAGACAGTACTACAGGGGGCTCAGAACACTGAAGCTTTCTTT. Protein product: CSETVLQGAQNTEAFF.

This chain links TRBV20-1 with TRBJ1-5; possible D gene TRBD1, 6 bases. CDR1 is DFQATT and CDR2 is SNEGSKA in the germline V gene (reference sequence). The V and J ends lost 6 bases and 4 bases respectively, with 19 bases between them. There are 15 residues in the CDR3. As DNA, the CDR3 is TGCAGTGCCAGTCACTTCCTACAGGGAAATCAGCCCCAGCATTTT. Encoded protein: CSASHFLQGNQPQHF.

This clonotype has ten or more counts. The chain is built from TRBV7-9 and TRBJ2-5; perhaps TRBD1 as D (5 bases). CDR3 length: 15 residues. V was cut by 0 bases and J by 2 bases, with 10 bases left in between. Per the germline V gene, CDR1 is SEHNR and CDR2 is FQNEAQ (reference sequence). The CDR3 DNA reads as TGTGCCAGCAGCTTAGCGTCGGCAGGGCAAGAGACCCAGTACTTC. This codes for CASSLASAGQETQYF.

This rearrangement joins TRBV27 to TRBJ1-1; D unclear. Germline loops: CDR1 MNHEY, CDR2 SMNVEV (reference sequence). The CDR3 is 12 residues long. The V end was cut by 3 bases, the J end by 4 bases, with 6 bases between. Written as DNA, the CDR3 is TGTGCCAGCAGTTTTACCTTCACTGAAGCTTTCTTT. It yields the protein CASSFTFTEAFF.

At least ten counts were recorded for this clonotype. The chain uses TRBV5-6 and TRBJ1-1; D remains ambiguous. The CDR3 length is 14 residues. The V gene lost 3 bases and the J gene lost 4 bases, with 13 bases spanning the gap. Germline V gene sequence: CDR1 SGHDT, CDR2 YYEEEE. The CDR3 nucleotides read TGTGCCAGCAGCTCAAGGGAAGAGATCACTGAAGCTTTCTTT. Translation: CASSSREEITEAFF.

The table lists this clonotype with many counts. V is TRBV3-1 and J is TRBJ2-7, with D perhaps TRBD1 or TRBD2 (6 bases each). There are 17 residues in the CDR3. V was cut by 4 bases and J by 2 bases, with 21 bases left in between. Germline values: CDR1 LGHDT, CDR2 YNNKEL (reference sequence). CDR3 in amino acids: CASSLPTEGHATYEQYF. The CDR3 DNA reads TGTGCCAGCAGCCTACCGACGGAGGGACATGCCACCTACGAGCAGTACTTC.

The V and J genes are TRBV20-1 and TRBJ2-5; D is perhaps TRBD1 (6 bases). Germline CDR1 DFQATT, CDR2 SNEGSKA (reference sequence). The ends were cut back, 5 bases at V and 0 bases at J, with 13 bases in the middle. This CDR3 has 14 residues. This CDR3 reads CSAEPGTNQETQYF. The CDR3 DNA is TGCAGTGCTGAACCCGGGACAAACCAAGAGACCCAGTACTTC.

V usage is TRBV4-2 and J usage is TRBJ1-2; 10 bases align to TRBD1. Germline-derived CDR1 and CDR2 are LGHNA and YNFKEQ. J gave up 3 bases and V 3 bases, and 10 bases lay outside the gene matches. The CDR3 is made up of 17 amino acids. The CDR3 is CASSQEDRGQVHYGYTF. CDR3 nucleotide sequence: TGTGCCAGCAGCCAGGAAGACAGGGGGCAAGTGCACTATGGCTACACCTTC.

This clonotype was seen more than once but under ten times. The genes are TRBV29-1 and TRBJ1-2; D call uncertain. CDR1 SQVTM and CDR2 ANQGSEA come from the germline V gene. This CDR3 is built from 13 residues. V was clipped by 4 bases and J by 6 bases, with 15 bases between them. DNA for the CDR3: TGCAGCGTTGTAATCAGTCGAGTGGATGGCTACACCTTC. This translates into CSVVISRVDGYTF. The whole variable domain, filled in from reference TRBV29-1 and TRBJ1-2, reads SAVISQKPSRDICQRGTSLTIQCQVDSQVTMMFWYRQQPGQSLTLIATANQGSEATYESGFVIDKFPISRPNLTFSTLTVSNMSPEDSSIYLCSVVISRVDGYTFGSGTRLTVV.

The table lists this clonotype with many counts. The chain uses TRBV5-4 and TRBJ2-1; D gene uncertain. This CDR3 spans 15 amino acids. CDR1 SGHNT and CDR2 YYREEE come from the germline V gene (reference sequence). Deletions cut 0 bases from V and 7 bases from J, with 14 bases between. The CDR3 region is CASSLALDSRNEQFF. The CDR3 nucleotides are TGTGCCAGCAGCTTGGCCCTAGATTCACGTAATGAGCAGTTCTTC.

In regard to this clonotype: At one boundary the junction diverges from the germline segment, which might be a read error. The gene calls are TRBV5-1 and TRBJ1-1; unclear D gene. CDR1 and CDR2 from the germline V gene are SGHRS and YFSETQ. CDR3 length equals 14 residues. The CDR3 DNA sequence: TGCGCCAGCAGCTTGACAGCGGGGAACAATGAAGCTTTCTTT. Translating it yields CASSLTAGNNEAFF.

This clonotype was seen a handful of times. The CDR3 coding sequence is TGTGCCACGGGGTCTGGGGACACTGAAGCTTTCTTT. Translation: CATGSGDTEAFF. V gene TRBV10-3 combines with J gene TRBJ1-1, with D unclear. The CDR3 contains 12 residues. Looked up from germline, CDR1 is ENHRY and CDR2 is SYGVKD. V lost 10 bases, J lost 3 bases, and 12 bases lay in between.

This clonotype was counted only a few times. The chain carries TRBV30 and TRBJ2-7, with 10 bases identical to TRBD2. V trimming: 1 base; J trimming: 3 bases; junction bases outside the gene matches: 3. In germline, CDR1 is GTSNPN, CDR2 SVGIG (reference sequence). This CDR3 spans 14 amino acids. The CDR3 DNA follows: TGTGCCTGGAGTGGCGGACTAGCGGTCTACGAGCAGTACTTC. Residues: CAWSGGLAVYEQYF.

A few counts support this clonotype. J is TRBJ1-5 and V is TRBV4-1, with 7 bases aligning to TRBD1. From germline, CDR1 is MGHRA and CDR2 YSYEKL. J lost 3 bases, V lost 1 base, and 3 bases had no gene match. The CDR3 spans 15 residues. This CDR3 is CASSQGQGINQPQHF. CDR3 DNA: TGCGCCAGCAGCCAAGGACAGGGCATCAATCAGCCCCAGCATTTT.

The chain links TRBV6-6 to TRBJ1-5, with D maybe TRBD1 (6 bases). The length of the CDR3 is 12 residues. The ends were cut back, 0 bases at V and 11 bases at J, with 8 bases in the middle. Germline V CDR1 and CDR2: MNHNY, SVGAGI (reference sequence). The CDR3 DNA is TGTGCCAGCAGTTACTCAGGGGGGGCCCAGCATTTT. It is translated as CASSYSGGAQHF.

The rearrangement joins TRBV20-1 to TRBJ2-1; possibly TRBD2 for D (5 bases). Between the trimmed V and J ends, which lost 3 bases and 4 bases, there was a span of 13 bases. The CDR3 has 14 residues. Germline CDR1 DFQATT, CDR2 SNEGSKA (reference sequence). The CDR3 region is CSARALRGYNEQFF. CDR3 sequence (DNA): TGCAGTGCTAGGGCCCTTAGAGGGTACAATGAGCAGTTCTTC.

This clonotype was counted only a few times. The chain joins TRBV12-3 or TRBV12-4 to TRBJ1-1; D remains unclear. Trimming left V 7 bases short and J 7 bases short, with 22 bases between. The CDR3 is 15 amino acids. The CDR3 loop reads CASILQSDPSGEAFF. CDR3 sequence (DNA): TGTGCCAGCATCCTCCAGAGTGACCCTTCGGGTGAAGCTTTCTTT.

This clonotype showed up just a few times. The chain links TRBV28 to TRBJ1-2; TRBD1 aligns across 7 bases. The germline CDR1 and CDR2 sequences are MDHEN and SYDVKM. This CDR3 region has 15 residues. The V and J ends lost 6 bases and 2 bases, in that order; junction bases with no gene match: 9. CDR3: CASSLGTGVNYGYTF. CDR3 bases: TGTGCCAGCAGCTTGGGAACAGGGGTAAACTATGGCTACACCTTC.

This clonotype was counted many times. This chain links TRBV10-3 with TRBJ2-3, with a weak D call TRBD1 (5 bases). Trimming pared 1 base from V and 4 bases from J, leaving 12 bases between. The germline CDR1 and CDR2 sequences are ENHRY and SYGVKD. There are 15 residues in the CDR3. The CDR3 loop reads CAISEWGRSSDTQYF. In DNA, the CDR3 is TGTGCCATCAGTGAGTGGGGCAGGTCATCAGATACGCAGTATTTT.

Note on this clonotype: With a much larger clone just one base away, this may be a read error. V is TRBV7-6 and J is TRBJ2-5; no firm D call. V lost 1 base and J lost 7, with 7 bases in between. The germline gives CDR1 SGHVS, CDR2 FNYEAQ. This CDR3 is built from 12 residues. This CDR3 reads CASSLGDGTQYF. In DNA form, the CDR3 reads TGTGCCAGCAGCTTAGGAGACGGGACCCAGTACTTC.

The V gene is TRBV20-1, the J gene TRBJ1-1; no reliable D call. V was cut by 6 bases and J by 7 bases, with 18 bases left in between. Germline V gene sequence: CDR1 DFQATT, CDR2 SNEGSKA (reference sequence). The CDR3 is made up of 13 amino acids. CDR3 DNA sequence: TGCAGTGCCGCACGCCGTTTATTTGGTGAAGCTTTCTTT. Protein sequence: CSAARRLFGEAFF.

This clonotype has a count of ten or more. The V call is TRBV7-2, the J call TRBJ2-2; weak D call: TRBD2 (5 bases). CDR1 is SGHTA and CDR2 is FQGNSA in the germline V gene. Deletions cut 4 bases from V and 5 bases from J, with 14 bases between. The CDR3 is 15 residues long. CDR3 sequence: CASSYDKRATGELFF. In DNA, the CDR3 is TGTGCCAGCAGCTACGACAAGAGGGCGACCGGGGAGCTGTTTTTT.

This clonotype appeared many times. V and J are TRBV6-2 or TRBV6-3 and TRBJ2-3; tentative D call: TRBD2 (5 bases). The ends were cut back, 7 bases at V and 3 bases at J, with 11 bases in the middle. Germline assignment: CDR1 MNHEY and CDR2 SVGEGT. The length of the CDR3 is 13 residues. CDR3 amino acids: CASTSGETDTQYF. CDR3 bases: TGTGCCAGCACATCCGGGGAGACAGATACGCAGTATTTT.